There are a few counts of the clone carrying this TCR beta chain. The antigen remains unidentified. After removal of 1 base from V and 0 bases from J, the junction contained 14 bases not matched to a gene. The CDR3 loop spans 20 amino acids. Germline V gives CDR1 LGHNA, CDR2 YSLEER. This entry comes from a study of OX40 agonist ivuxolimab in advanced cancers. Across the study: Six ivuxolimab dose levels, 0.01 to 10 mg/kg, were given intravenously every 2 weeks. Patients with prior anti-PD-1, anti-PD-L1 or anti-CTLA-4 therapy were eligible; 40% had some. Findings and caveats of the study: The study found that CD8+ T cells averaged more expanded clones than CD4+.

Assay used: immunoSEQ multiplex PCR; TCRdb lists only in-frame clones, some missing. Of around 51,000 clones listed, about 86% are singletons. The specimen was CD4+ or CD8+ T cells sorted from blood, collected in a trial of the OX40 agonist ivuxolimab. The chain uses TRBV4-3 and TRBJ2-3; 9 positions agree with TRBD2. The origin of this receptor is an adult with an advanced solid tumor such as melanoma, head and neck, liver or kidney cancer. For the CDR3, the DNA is TGCGCCAGCAGCCAAGGCCGGTGGAATAGCGGGGGCCGAAGCACAGATACGCAGTATTTT. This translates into CASSQGRWNSGGRSTDTQYF.